This T cell receptor beta chain came from a study of OX40 agonist ivuxolimab in advanced cancers. Looking at the study overall: In three patients, partial responses were observed, one with hepatocellular carcinoma and two with cutaneous melanoma.

The CDR3 runs 11 residues. The ends were cut back, 5 bases at V and 8 bases at J, with 9 bases in the middle. Per germline, CDR1 SNHLY and CDR2 FYNNEI. Generated by immunoSEQ multiplex PCR, the TCRdb table keeps only in-frame clones and is missing some. This sample carries more than 5,000 clones, about three fifths of them seen once, and the ten largest clones take around three quarters. Regarding this clone: Its antigen is as yet unknown.

Study-level points and caveats: Relative to CD4+ cells, CD8+ T cells on average had more expanded clones.

The chain employs TRBV2 and TRBJ1-1; a weak D match, TRBD1 (5 bases). The clonotype comes from an adult with an advanced solid tumor such as melanoma, head and neck, liver or kidney cancer. The sample here was CD4+ or CD8+ T cells sorted from blood, taken in a trial of the OX40 agonist ivuxolimab. The CDR3 bases are TGTGCCAGCAGTCCGGGACTAGAAGCTTTCTTT. It translates to CASSPGLEAFF.